This is a list of T cell receptor beta chains from one sample in a study of cytomegalovirus exposure and HLA in healthy donors. The table came from immunoSEQ multiplex PCR; TCRdb's copy has only in-frame clones and leaves some out. The sample shows around 110,000 clones, roughly 83% of them seen only once. Sequenced sample: PBMCs. The receptors here all came from a man younger than 40 in good health and CMV-seropositive. Each CDR3 is given with its conserved first and last residue. D genes are given only for firm matches. Size is stated for part of the rows, as once, few or many counts, or as a class when the clone is expanded.

V	D	size	J	CDR3	DNA
TRBV5-6	NA	NA	TRBJ1-2	CASSLPGRNYGYTF	TGTGCCAGCAGCTTGCCAGGGAGGAACTATGGCTACACCTTC
TRBV19	NA	NA	TRBJ2-1	CASSIEGGGGVNEQFF	TGTGCCAGTAGTATAGAGGGTGGCGGGGGCGTGAATGAGCAGTTCTTC
TRBV19	TRBD2	NA	TRBJ2-7	CASSIIAGGYYEQYF	TGTGCCAGTAGTATAATCGCGGGGGGCTACTACGAGCAGTACTTC
TRBV5-6	NA	NA	TRBJ2-7	CASSLGGGHYEQYF	TGTGCCAGCAGCTTGGGCGGAGGGCACTACGAGCAGTACTTC
TRBV30	TRBD1	NA	TRBJ1-4	CAWSGGQGINEKLFF	TGTGCCTGGAGTGGGGGACAGGGGATTAATGAAAAACTGTTTTTT
TRBV9	TRBD2	NA	TRBJ2-1	CASSVGTSDNEQFF	TGTGCCAGCAGCGTAGGCACTAGCGACAATGAGCAGTTCTTC
TRBV7-9	NA	NA	TRBJ2-5	CASSLTDQETQYF	TGTGCCAGCAGCTTAACAGACCAAGAGACCCAGTACTTC
TRBV7-2	NA	few	TRBJ2-1	CASSLGRGGSSYNEQFF	TGTGCCAGCAGCTTAGGTCGTGGGGGGAGCTCCTACAATGAGCAGTTCTTC
TRBV18	NA	few	TRBJ1-6	CASSELHRAVGNSPLHF	TGTGCCAGCTCAGAATTACACAGGGCGGTGGGGAATTCACCCCTCCACTTT
TRBV29-1	TRBD2	NA	TRBJ2-1	CSADAGTSGSSYNEQFF	TGCAGCGCCGACGCCGGGACTAGCGGCAGCTCCTACAATGAGCAGTTCTTC
TRBV21-1	NA	NA	TRBJ2-7	CASSTRTSGSPDEQYF	TGTGCCAGCAGCACTCGGACTAGCGGGAGTCCCGACGAGCAGTACTTC
TRBV28	TRBD1	once	TRBJ2-5	CASSTTGVGRTQYF	TGTGCCAGCAGCACCACAGGGGTTGGTCGGACCCAGTACTTC
TRBV5-1	TRBD2	NA	TRBJ2-5	CASSLVAGEETQYF	TGCGCCAGCAGCTTGGTAGCGGGGGAAGAGACCCAGTACTTC
TRBV13	TRBD2	NA	TRBJ2-1	CASSPESGGASYNEQFF	TGTGCCAGCAGCCCCGAGAGCGGGGGGGCCTCCTACAATGAGCAGTTCTTC
TRBV4-3	NA	NA	TRBJ1-4	CASSHSTWSNEKLFF	TGCGCCAGCAGCCACAGTACCTGGTCTAATGAAAAACTGTTTTTT
TRBV7-9	TRBD2	NA	TRBJ2-3	CASSLGRGVLAGVLDTQYF	TGTGCCAGCAGCTTAGGCCGGGGAGTACTAGCGGGAGTGCTAGATACGCAGTATTTT
TRBV5-1	TRBD1	NA	TRBJ2-7	CASRGTESYEQYF	TGCGCCAGCAGGGGGACAGAATCCTACGAGCAGTACTTC
TRBV29-1	NA	once	TRBJ2-3	CSVGGPKRDTQYF	TGCAGCGTTGGTGGGCCCAAAAGGGATACGCAGTATTTT
TRBV4-1	TRBD1	NA	TRBJ2-5	CASSQDTTGEETQYF	TGCGCCAGCAGCCAAGATACGACAGGGGAAGAGACCCAGTACTTC
TRBV19	TRBD1	NA	TRBJ1-5	CASSAGTGRGQPQHF	TGTGCCAGTAGTGCCGGGACAGGGCGGGGACAGCCCCAGCATTTT
TRBV28	TRBD1	NA	TRBJ2-2	CASSHPTGATGELFF	TGTGCCAGCAGCCACCCAACAGGGGCCACCGGGGAGCTGTTTTTT
TRBV5-1	TRBD1	NA	TRBJ2-1	CASSFQGENYNEQFF	TGCGCCAGCAGCTTTCAGGGGGAAAACTACAATGAGCAGTTCTTC
TRBV27	TRBD1	NA	TRBJ1-1	CASGDRAPSMNTEAFF	TGTGCCAGCGGGGACAGAGCACCCTCTATGAACACTGAAGCTTTCTTT
TRBV5-4	NA	NA	TRBJ1-1	CASSLGGLNTEAFF	TGTGCCAGCAGCTTGGGAGGGCTGAACACTGAAGCTTTCTTT
TRBV18	NA	NA	TRBJ1-2	CASSPTPRDGYTF	TGTGCCAGCTCACCAACACCCCGGGATGGCTACACCTTC
TRBV4-2	NA	NA	TRBJ2-2	CASSQTGEGTGELFF	TGTGCCAGCAGCCAGACAGGGGAGGGCACCGGGGAGCTGTTTTTT
TRBV29-1	NA	NA	TRBJ1-2	CSVDTTSGDGYTF	TGCAGCGTTGATACGACATCCGGCGATGGCTACACCTTC
TRBV6-5	NA	NA	TRBJ1-1	CASSYMGGVNTEAFF	TGTGCCAGCAGTTACATGGGAGGGGTGAACACTGAAGCTTTCTTT
TRBV6-5	NA	NA	TRBJ2-2	CASSPLSRTGELFF	TGTGCCAGCAGTCCCCTTAGTCGGACCGGGGAGCTGTTTTTT
TRBV13	NA	NA	TRBJ2-1	CASSLGLDWDEQFF	TGTGCCAGCAGCTTAGGACTGGACTGGGATGAGCAGTTCTTC
TRBV7-2	NA	NA	TRBJ2-7	CASSPQSTRTVEQYF	TGTGCCAGCAGCCCTCAATCTACCAGGACAGTGGAGCAGTACTTC
TRBV18	NA	NA	TRBJ2-7	CASSRGGEGIPYEQYF	TGTGCCAGCTCACGTGGTGGTGAGGGTATCCCCTACGAGCAGTACTTC
TRBV27	NA	NA	TRBJ2-1	CASSFGGVYNEQFF	TGTGCCAGCAGTTTCGGCGGGGTCTACAATGAGCAGTTCTTC
TRBV5-4	NA	NA	TRBJ2-5	CASSFRGSGETQYF	TGTGCCAGCAGCTTCCGGGGGAGCGGGGAGACCCAGTACTTC
TRBV2	TRBD1	NA	TRBJ1-2	CASTPPGTGGGSGYTF	TGTGCCAGCACCCCCCCAGGGACAGGGGGAGGGTCTGGCTACACCTTC
TRBV15	TRBD1	few	TRBJ2-1	CATSRDQGARYNEQFF	TGTGCCACCAGCAGAGACCAGGGGGCGCGTTACAATGAGCAGTTCTTC
TRBV4-2	TRBD1	NA	TRBJ1-2	CASSRERQGANYGYTF	TGTGCCAGCAGCCGAGAGAGACAGGGAGCTAACTATGGCTACACCTTC
TRBV28	TRBD1	NA	TRBJ2-5	CASSWTGAETQYF	TGTGCCAGCAGTTGGACAGGGGCAGAGACCCAGTACTTC
TRBV19	NA	NA	TRBJ2-3	CASSIGPTGTDTQYF	TGTGCCAGTAGTATTGGGCCCACAGGTACAGATACGCAGTATTTT
TRBV18	NA	once	TRBJ1-6	CASSANLPLHF	TGTGCCAGCTCAGCTAATTTACCCCTCCACTTT
TRBV5-4	TRBD2	NA	TRBJ2-7	CASSLGGGRTNEQYF	TGTGCCAGCAGCTTGGGAGGCGGGAGAACCAACGAGCAGTACTTC
TRBV25-1	NA	NA	TRBJ2-7	CASGDRSSYEQYF	TGTGCCAGCGGAGACAGGAGCTCCTACGAGCAGTACTTC
TRBV7-9	NA	NA	TRBJ1-1	CASSHDTGGATEAFF	TGTGCCAGCAGCCACGACACCGGAGGTGCCACTGAAGCTTTCTTT